The clone carrying this TCR beta chain was recorded at least ten times. Its cognate antigen is unknown. This sample is drawn from a study of T cell repertoires in cytomegalovirus infection. Overall study context: Indicated by public TCR beta signatures were CMV infection and matching HLA type. Findings and caveats of the study: Using cumulative public TCR beta family frequency, the authors identified those who carried CMV together with the relevant HLA. Clonotypes of TCR beta that were HLA-C-restricted and CMV-specific dominated the ex vivo response.

TCRdb re-derived calls from the reads in MiXCR, one entry per CDR3 protein. Of roughly 920,000 distinct CDR3 sequences listed, less than 35% are singletons. This CDR3 contains 15 residues. With 3 bases removed from V and 1 base from J, the gap between germline ends came to 11 bases. The V gene's germline CDR1 is SGHVS and CDR2 FQNEAQ. Here the sequenced sample was cultured CD8+ T cells from PBMCs, taken from culture after CMV antigen stimulation. The gene calls are TRBV7-8 and TRBJ2-3; D gene unclear. The clonotype originates from a human donor in good health (CMV status not recorded). Some clones in this sample may be carry-over from other donors' samples. CDR3 sequence (DNA): TGTGCCAGCAGCTTTGGATACTTGGGCACAGATACGCAGTATTTT. Its protein product is CASSFGYLGTDTQYF.